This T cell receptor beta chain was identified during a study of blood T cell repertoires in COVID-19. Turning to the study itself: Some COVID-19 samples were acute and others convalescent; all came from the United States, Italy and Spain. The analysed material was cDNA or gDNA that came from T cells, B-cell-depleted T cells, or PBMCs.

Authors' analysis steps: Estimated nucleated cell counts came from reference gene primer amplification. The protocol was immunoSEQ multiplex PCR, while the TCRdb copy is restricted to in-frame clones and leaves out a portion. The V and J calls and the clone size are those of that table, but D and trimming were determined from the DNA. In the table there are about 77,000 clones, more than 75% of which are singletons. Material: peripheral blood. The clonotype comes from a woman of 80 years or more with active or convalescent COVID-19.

CDR3 bases: TGTGCCAGCAGCCAAGACCGACCGGGACAGGGGTGCAATCAGCCCCAGCATTTT. Protein product: CASSQDRPGQGCNQPQHF. This rearrangement joins TRBV3-1 (or the pseudogene TRBV3-2) to TRBJ1-5, with 10 bases aligning to TRBD1. V shed 0 bases, J shed 2 bases, and the junction held 7 bases outside the gene matches. This CDR3 spans 18 amino acids. Germline CDR1 reads LGHDT; CDR2 reads YNNKEL (reference sequence).